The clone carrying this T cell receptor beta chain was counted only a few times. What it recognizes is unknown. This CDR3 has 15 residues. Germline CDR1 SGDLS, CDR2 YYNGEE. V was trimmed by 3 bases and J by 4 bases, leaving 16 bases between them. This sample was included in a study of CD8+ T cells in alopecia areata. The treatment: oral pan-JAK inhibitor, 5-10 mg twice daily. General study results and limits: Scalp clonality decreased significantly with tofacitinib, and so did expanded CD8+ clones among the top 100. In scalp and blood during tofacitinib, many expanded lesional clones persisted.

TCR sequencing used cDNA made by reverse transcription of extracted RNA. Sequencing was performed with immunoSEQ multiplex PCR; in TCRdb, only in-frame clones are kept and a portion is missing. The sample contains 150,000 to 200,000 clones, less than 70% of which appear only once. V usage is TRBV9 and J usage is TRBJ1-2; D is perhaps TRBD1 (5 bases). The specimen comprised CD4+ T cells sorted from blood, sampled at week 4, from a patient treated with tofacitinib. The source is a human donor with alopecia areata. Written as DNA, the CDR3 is TGTGCCAGCAGCGCCGGAGCGGGGGTTAGCTATGGCTACACCTTC. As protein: CASSAGAGVSYGYTF.